A single sample is the source of the 25 T cell receptor beta chains below, sequenced in a study of CD8 T cells in Susac syndrome. Reverse transcription used roughly 0.5 to 1 ug RNA and random hexamers. MiXCR, run by TCRdb on the immunoSEQ multiplex PCR reads, gives a single entry per CDR3 protein. The sample lists 100,000 to 150,000 distinct CDR3 sequences; 90% to 95% were seen once. Specimen: CD8+ T cells from PBMCs. These receptors all stem from a human donor with Susac syndrome.

This clonotype was detected only once. This rearrangement joins TRBV12-3 or TRBV12-4 to TRBJ2-1; D gene unclear. CDR3 length equals 13 residues. V lost 3 bases and J lost 9, with 12 bases in between. The DNA for the CDR3 is TGTGCCAGCAGTTTCTCAAGCGTTGGTGAGCAGTTCTTC. Its protein product is CASSFSSVGEQFF.

The chain employs TRBV5-4 and TRBJ1-2; 12 bases map to TRBD1. J was trimmed by 6 bases and V by 0 bases; bases with no gene match: 3. The CDR3 totals 15 residues. Germline values: CDR1 SGHNT, CDR2 YYREEE (reference sequence). DNA of the CDR3: TGTGCCAGCAGCTTGGGGGACAGGGGGCCCAATGGCTACACCTTC. Amino acids: CASSLGDRGPNGYTF.

This chain links TRBV28 with TRBJ2-2, with D maybe TRBD2 (6 bases). The CDR3 consists of 16 residues. Germline V gene lookup returns CDR1 MDHEN and CDR2 SYDVKM. Trimming stripped 7 bases from V and 4 bases from J, with 19 bases between. Here the CDR3 reads CASTFVATRGTGELFF. Written as DNA, the CDR3 is TGTGCCAGCACCTTCGTGGCGACTAGGGGCACCGGGGAGCTGTTTTTT. Based on the CDR3 plus reference TRBV28 and TRBJ2-2, the full variable domain is DVKVTQSSRYLVKRTGEKVFLECVQDMDHENMFWYRQDPGLGLRLIYFSYDVKMKEKGDIPEGYSVSREKKERFSLILESASTNQTSMYLCASTFVATRGTGELFFGEGSRLTVL.

The chain joins TRBV27 to TRBJ1-5, with TRBD1 matching over 7 bases. Germline CDR1 and CDR2: MNHEY and SMNVEV (reference sequence). The CDR3 extends over 16 amino acids. Trimming at V came to 5 bases and at J to 5 bases, leaving 12 bases not matched to a gene. CDR3 bases: TGTGCCAGCAGTCCTCAGGGGGAGGGGGCATATCAGCCCCAGCATTTT. Translating it yields CASSPQGEGAYQPQHF.

The rearrangement links TRBV5-6 to TRBJ1-2; D remains unclear. Trimming cost V 3 bases and J 5 bases, with 11 bases left between them. Germline V gene lookup returns CDR1 SGHDT and CDR2 YYEEEE. The CDR3 runs 13 residues. Written as DNA, the CDR3 is TGTGCCAGCAGCTATGATGTATTGTATGGCTACACCTTC. The encoded protein is CASSYDVLYGYTF.

The gene calls are TRBV7-9 and TRBJ1-4; the match to TRBD1 covers 8 bases. The CDR3 spans 15 residues. Germline assignment: CDR1 SEHNR and CDR2 FQNEAQ (reference sequence). Trimming at V came to 3 bases and at J to 3 bases, leaving 3 bases not matched to a gene. The CDR3 is CASSFDRGANEKLFF. CDR3 DNA: TGTGCCAGCAGCTTCGACAGGGGAGCTAATGAAAAACTGTTTTTT.

The J gene is TRBJ2-7, the V gene TRBV20-1, with 8 positions matching TRBD1. With V trimmed by 6 bases and J by 2 bases, 12 bases remained unmatched. This CDR3 region has 15 residues. Germline assignment: CDR1 DFQATT and CDR2 SNEGSKA (reference sequence). The CDR3 region has the DNA TGCAGTGCCCCCGCTTGGACAGGGACCACCTACGAGCAGTACTTC. Its protein product is CSAPAWTGTTYEQYF.

The gene calls are TRBV30 and TRBJ2-3; 7 nucleotides agree with TRBD1. Per germline, CDR1 GTSNPN and CDR2 SVGIG (reference sequence). The CDR3 length is 15 residues. Trimming removed 2 bases from V and 0 bases from J; junction bases left unmatched: 5. The CDR3 DNA reads as TGTGCCTGGAGTCCCGGGACAGTAAGCACAGATACGCAGTATTTT. Amino acid sequence: CAWSPGTVSTDTQYF.

The chain employs TRBV19 and TRBJ1-5; D not certain. The CDR3 totals 13 residues. Germline V lookup: CDR1 LNHDA, CDR2 SQIVND (reference sequence). Trimming shortened V by 5 bases and J by 9 bases, and 14 bases separated the two germline ends. CDR3 DNA sequence: TGTGCCAGTAGTCTAGCCGGGCCAACGCCCCAGCATTTT. This sequence encodes CASSLAGPTPQHF. Full variable domain (rest looked up from reference TRBV19 and TRBJ1-5): DGGITQSPKYLFRKEGQNVTLSCEQNLNHDAMYWYRQDPGQGLRLIYYSQIVNDFQKGDIAEGYSVSREKKESFPLTVTSAQKNPTAFYLCASSLAGPTPQHFGDGTRLSIL.

The chain has TRBV12-3 or TRBV12-4 and TRBJ2-7; D gene unclear. Trimming left V 1 base short and J 4 bases short, with 5 bases between. The CDR3 loop spans 12 amino acids. The CDR3 DNA reads TGTGCCAGCAGTTTAGACAATTACGAGCAGTACTTC. Amino acid sequence: CASSLDNYEQYF.

This chain uses TRBV30 with TRBJ1-5; D may be TRBD1 (6 bases). The CDR3 consists of 14 residues. Germline V gene data show CDR1 as GTSNPN and CDR2 as SVGIG (reference sequence). V lost 2 bases and J 5 bases, leaving 13 bases between the germline ends. The CDR3 DNA reads as TGTGCCTGGAGTATGGGGGCCACCGATCAGCCCCAGCATTTT. Its protein is CAWSMGATDQPQHF.

This chain uses TRBV5-1 with TRBJ2-3; 7 nucleotides align to TRBD2. Germline values: CDR1 SGHRS, CDR2 YFSETQ. V lost 0 bases, J lost 11 bases, and 12 bases stayed unmatched. This CDR3 contains 15 residues. The CDR3 reads CASSLVVAGPRVQYF. DNA for the CDR3: TGCGCCAGCAGCTTGGTTGTAGCGGGTCCCCGGGTGCAGTATTTT.

The rearrangement links TRBV10-3 to TRBJ2-7, with D tentatively TRBD1 or TRBD2 (5 bases each). The CDR3 extends over 14 amino acids. Trimming left V 4 bases short and J 0 bases short, with 10 bases between. Germline V CDR1 and CDR2: ENHRY, SYGVKD. CDR3 in DNA: TGTGCCATCAGTGGAGGGGTCGACTCCTACGAGCAGTACTTC. This translates into CAISGGVDSYEQYF.

Comment on this clonotype: At one end the junction does not follow the germline gene, possibly because of a read error. The rearrangement links TRBV29-1 to TRBJ1-4; D ambiguous. This CDR3 is built from 12 residues. Per the germline V gene, CDR1 is SQVTM and CDR2 is ANQGSEA. The CDR3: CGCVATNEKLFF. CDR3 DNA: TGTGGGTGCGTTGCAACTAATGAAAAACTGTTTTTT.

This clonotype was seen a few times. The V call is TRBV7-9, the J call TRBJ1-2; D gene unclear. This CDR3 has 16 residues. V lost 0 bases and J lost 4, with 15 bases in between. Germline CDR1 and CDR2: SEHNR and FQNEAQ (reference sequence). DNA of the CDR3: TGTGCCAGCAGCTTAGCCCTCGTGGATATGGCCTATGGCTACACCTTC. Translated, it gives CASSLALVDMAYGYTF.

The rearrangement joins TRBV19 to TRBJ2-7; 10 bases map to TRBD2. CDR3 length equals 14 residues. V lost 6 bases and J lost 3; bases outside the gene matches: 5. Germline-derived CDR1 and CDR2 are LNHDA and SQIVND (reference sequence). DNA of the CDR3: TGTGCCAGTAGACCTAGCGGGAGTATCTACGAGCAGTACTTC. This translates into CASRPSGSIYEQYF.

The genes are TRBV7-6 and TRBJ1-4, with D tentatively TRBD1 (5 bases). The CDR3 sequence is 14 residues long. Deletions cut 3 bases from V and 4 bases from J, with 9 bases between. From germline, CDR1 is SGHVS and CDR2 FNYEAQ. The CDR3 here is CASSFEGDNEKLFF. The CDR3 coding sequence is TGTGCCAGCAGCTTTGAAGGGGATAATGAAAAACTGTTTTTT.

This chain connects TRBV12-3 or TRBV12-4 to TRBJ2-2; D ambiguous. There are 13 residues in the CDR3. Trimming left V 2 bases short and J 6 bases short, with 7 bases between. The CDR3 DNA reads as TGTGCCAGCAGTTTATCGGCACCCGGGGAGCTGTTTTTT. It yields the protein CASSLSAPGELFF.

This clonotype appeared once. The gene calls are TRBV2 and TRBJ1-1, with no clear D. V lost 6 bases and J 6 bases, leaving 11 bases between the germline ends. Germline V gene data show CDR1 as SNHLY and CDR2 as FYNNEI. CDR3 size: 12 residues. CDR3 loop: CASSGTVPEAFF. The DNA for the CDR3 is TGTGCCAGCAGCGGTACAGTCCCTGAAGCTTTCTTT.

V is TRBV7-2 and J is TRBJ2-7; 8 bases map to TRBD2. CDR1 SGHTA and CDR2 FQGNSA come from the germline V gene. V was pared by 5 bases and J by 4 bases, with 13 bases of the junction left unmatched. The CDR3 sequence is 16 residues long. CDR3 amino acids: CASSLNRLANPYEQYF. The CDR3 DNA is TGTGCCAGCAGCCTAAATCGACTAGCGAATCCTTACGAGCAGTACTTC. The whole variable domain, filled in from reference TRBV7-2 and TRBJ2-7, reads GAGVSQSPSNKVTEKGKDVELRCDPISGHTALYWYRQSLGQGLEFLIYFQGNSAPDKSGLPSDRFSAERTGGSVSTLTIQRTQQEDSAVYLCASSLNRLANPYEQYFGPGTRLTVT.

This chain joins TRBV11-2 and TRBJ2-1; D may be TRBD1 or TRBD2 (5 bases each). V was shortened by 4 bases and J by 2 bases, with 15 bases between the two germline ends. CDR1 SGHAT and CDR2 FQNNGV come from the germline V gene. CDR3 size: 16 residues. CDR3 sequence: CASSYYRDLAYNEQFF. In DNA form, the CDR3 reads TGTGCCAGCAGCTACTACCGGGACCTGGCCTACAATGAGCAGTTCTTC.

This rearrangement joins TRBV30 to TRBJ1-2, with D tentatively TRBD1 (6 bases). CDR1 GTSNPN and CDR2 SVGIG come from the germline V gene (reference sequence). This CDR3 has 14 amino acids. Trimming took off 1 base at V and 7 bases at J, with 16 bases between the two ends. The CDR3 protein is CAWSEREGVGGYTF. Written as DNA, the CDR3 is TGTGCCTGGAGTGAAAGGGAGGGGGTCGGTGGCTACACCTTC.

The rearrangement joins TRBV7-6 to TRBJ2-3; 9 bases are a match to TRBD1. This CDR3 is built from 15 residues. V shed 5 bases, J shed 4 bases, and the junction held 7 bases outside the gene matches. The germline V gene has CDR1 SGHVS and CDR2 FNYEAQ. The CDR3 nucleotides read TGTGCCAGCAGCCCCGGGACAGGGATTTCAGATACGCAGTATTTT. Protein sequence: CASSPGTGISDTQYF.

The chain uses TRBV19 and TRBJ1-2; the D gene is possibly TRBD1 (6 bases). V dropped 2 bases and J dropped 6 bases, with 13 bases sitting between them. The CDR3 is 14 amino acids. The germline V gene encodes CDR1 LNHDA and CDR2 SQIVND (reference sequence). DNA for the CDR3: TGTGCCAGTAGTATACTGGGGGCGCCTGATGGCTACACCTTC. Translation gives CASSILGAPDGYTF.

CDR3 sequence reads: CASSQDRAGGRGDTQYF. CDR3 DNA sequence: TGCGCCAGCAGCCAAGACCGAGCGGGAGGTCGCGGAGATACGCAGTATTTT. The genes are TRBV4-3 and TRBJ2-3, with TRBD2 identical over 9 bases. Trimming cost V 0 bases and J 5 bases; bases outside gene matches: 9. This CDR3 is built from 17 residues. CDR1 and CDR2 (germline): LGHNA, YSLEER.